This T cell receptor beta chain was recovered during a study of T-cell memory formation after mild COVID-19. Trimming left V 6 bases short and J 4 bases short, with 20 bases between. Germline V gene lookup returns CDR1 GTSNPN and CDR2 SVGIG (reference sequence). This CDR3 is built from 15 residues. TCRdb reprocessed the 5' RACE reads via MiXCR and lists one record per CDR3 protein. This table holds about 290,000 distinct CDR3 sequences, around 17% found once. This sequence was found in a young man who had mild COVID-19 (a few samples of this study predate the infection). Cell type and time point are not known. The sequencing sample was made of PBMCs or a T cell subset sorted from them (not recorded which). V gene TRBV30 combines with J gene TRBJ2-3; weak D call: TRBD1 (6 bases). The CDR3, as DNA: TGTGCCTGCGCATCTATAGCAGGGGTTTCAGATACGCAGTATTTT. This gives the protein CACASIAGVSDTQYF.